This T cell receptor (beta chain) comes out of a study of blood T cell repertoires in COVID-19. Turning to the study itself: What the recovered Cohort 3 donors had was two negative PCRs, clearance, or symptom resolution. COVID-19 samples collected from the United States, Italy and Spain covered acute and convalescent phases.

The participants were between about 18 and 90 years old and came from 24 US areas. CDR3 length: 15 residues. Germline assignment: CDR1 LGHNA and CDR2 YSLEER. V lost 1 base, J lost 0 bases, and 7 bases lay in between. Measured with immunoSEQ multiplex PCR; TCRdb has only the in-frame clones, and not every one. The sample has 200,000 to 250,000 clones, roughly 90% seen once. The V gene is TRBV4-3, the J gene TRBJ1-5, with D unclear. The receptor was isolated from a woman between 50 and 59 years old in a cohort exposed to, infected with or recovered from COVID-19 (not recorded which). Sequenced input: PBMCs or T cells enriched from blood (not recorded which). The CDR3 spells CASSQALNSNQPQHF. The CDR3 DNA follows: TGCGCCAGCAGCCAAGCACTAAATAGCAATCAGCCCCAGCATTTT.